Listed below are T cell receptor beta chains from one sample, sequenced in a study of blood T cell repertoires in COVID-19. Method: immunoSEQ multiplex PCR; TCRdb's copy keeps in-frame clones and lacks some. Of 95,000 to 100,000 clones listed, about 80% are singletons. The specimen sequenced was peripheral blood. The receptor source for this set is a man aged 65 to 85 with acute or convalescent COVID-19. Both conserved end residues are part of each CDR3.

CDR3: CASSSPYRENTEAFF
V: TRBV6-2/TRBV6-3
J: TRBJ1-1

CDR3: CASSPPKMTGGTSEQYF
V: TRBV7-2
J: TRBJ2-7

CDR3: CASSFLVGGGNTGELFF
V: TRBV7-9
J: TRBJ2-2

CDR3: CASSPHLNSPLHF
V: TRBV14
J: TRBJ1-6

CDR3: CASVSQGLAGGSSYNEQFF
V: TRBV11-2
J: TRBJ2-1

CDR3: CASSPGLAGEYEQYF
V: TRBV7-8
J: TRBJ2-7

CDR3: CASSSTYMGGQFF
V: TRBV28
J: TRBJ2-1

CDR3: CASSELQRSSGNTIYF
V: TRBV6-1
J: TRBJ1-3

CDR3: CASSLGGSAVANEKLFF
V: TRBV5-4
J: TRBJ1-4

CDR3: CASSPNTNNIYGYTF
V: TRBV18
J: TRBJ1-2

CDR3: CASSLGRGQQPQHF
V: TRBV14
J: TRBJ1-5

CDR3: CASAKEFPGNTIYF
V: TRBV9
J: TRBJ1-3

CDR3: CASSATGQHNYGYTF
V: TRBV2
J: TRBJ1-2

CDR3: CASSLAVTTDYGYTF
V: TRBV5-1
J: TRBJ1-2

CDR3: CAWSPTGEGQPQHF
V: TRBV30
J: TRBJ1-5

CDR3: CASSPPRTRGTGELFF
V: TRBV7-2
J: TRBJ2-2

CDR3: CASSPDSDREAFF
V: TRBV18
J: TRBJ1-1

CDR3: CASSVIPGQYTEAFF
V: TRBV9
J: TRBJ1-1

CDR3: CASSTTAYQETQYF
V: TRBV19
J: TRBJ2-5

CDR3: CASSLLASPYNSPLHF
V: TRBV7-2
J: TRBJ1-6

CDR3: CASGFPGVYEQYF
V: TRBV12-5
J: TRBJ2-7

CDR3: CASSEALILLRGAFF
V: TRBV2
J: TRBJ1-1

CDR3: CASSPSGTGVGLFF
V: TRBV4-3
J: TRBJ1-4

CDR3: CASSPTDRGYEQYF
V: TRBV19
J: TRBJ2-7

CDR3: CASSEPGQLLGGYTF
V: TRBV9
J: TRBJ1-2

CDR3: CASPPRGLNTEAFF
V: TRBV27
J: TRBJ1-1

CDR3: CASSFGRGAYEQYF
V: TRBV11-1
J: TRBJ2-7

CDR3: CATTPQGGGVEQYF
V: TRBV10-3
J: TRBJ2-7

CDR3: CASSLAPGLSNQPQHF
V: TRBV7-8
J: TRBJ1-5

CDR3: CAESAGYGYTF
V: TRBV12-3/TRBV12-4
J: TRBJ1-2

CDR3: CASSAGLSLSPLHF
V: TRBV11-2
J: TRBJ1-6

CDR3: CASAGLAGGHSNEQFF
V: TRBV2
J: TRBJ2-1

CDR3: CAWSGGVGGNDQPQHF
V: TRBV30
J: TRBJ1-5

CDR3: CASSLARSSGSLDEQFF
V: TRBV5-1
J: TRBJ2-1

CDR3: CASSSARDRGNYGYTF
V: TRBV28
J: TRBJ1-2

CDR3: CATRQGASYGYTF
V: TRBV24-1
J: TRBJ1-2

CDR3: CASSAVRTGNYTGELFF
V: TRBV23-1
J: TRBJ2-2

CDR3: CASSLFKGAAYEQYF
V: TRBV28
J: TRBJ2-7

CDR3: CASSSRDTSSTDTQYF
V: TRBV19
J: TRBJ2-3

CDR3: CASSYSSGMFEQFF
V: TRBV6-5
J: TRBJ2-1

CDR3: CASSLRGGRNPNTEAFF
V: TRBV7-8
J: TRBJ1-1

CDR3: CASSKTGKREKLFF
V: TRBV6-5
J: TRBJ1-4

CDR3: CASSVYTGGTEAFF
V: TRBV2
J: TRBJ1-1

CDR3: CAWSPRGYGYTF
V: TRBV30
J: TRBJ1-2

CDR3: CASSLIQAISGANVLTF
V: TRBV5-1
J: TRBJ2-6

CDR3: CASSLKLPLGAFF
V: TRBV7-9
J: TRBJ1-1

CDR3: CASSKGTGTSLFF
V: TRBV11-3
J: TRBJ1-4

CDR3: CASSSPGQGTFYEQYF
V: TRBV7-2
J: TRBJ2-7

CDR3: CASSYQTGELFF
V: TRBV6-7
J: TRBJ2-2

CDR3: CASSLGVGLEVDEQFF
V: TRBV27
J: TRBJ2-1

CDR3: CASSQEGAGVTDTQYF
V: TRBV4-1
J: TRBJ2-3